These 31 T cell receptor beta chains originate from one sample sequenced in a study of cytomegalovirus exposure and HLA in healthy donors. The PCR was carried out with 60 Vbeta primers and 13 Jbeta primers. This table comes from immunoSEQ multiplex PCR, and its TCRdb copy is limited to in-frame clones, with some not included. The sample consists of under 250,000 clones, 79% of them appearing once. Source material: PBMCs. These receptor sequences come from a woman in her twenties or thirties in good health and CMV-seropositive.

J is TRBJ2-1 and V is TRBV6-1; D is possibly TRBD2 (6 bases). Germline V gives CDR1 MNHNS, CDR2 SASEGT. The CDR3 covers 12 residues. V was cut by 6 bases and J by 8 bases, with 11 bases left in between. The CDR3 bases are TGTGCCAGCAGATCCGGCGGGGATGAGCAGTTCTTC. Its translation: CASRSGGDEQFF.

The CDR3, as DNA: TGTGCCAGCAGCTTGAGGTGGGACTACAGCTACAATGAGCAGTTCTTC. It codes for CASSLRWDYSYNEQFF. This chain connects TRBV11-3 to TRBJ2-1; 7 nucleotides match TRBD2. The CDR3 contains 16 residues. The germline gives CDR1 SGHNT, CDR2 YENEEA. The junction had 8 bases not matched to a gene; V was cut back by 3 bases and J by 3 bases.

V and J are TRBV4-3 and TRBJ2-7; 7 bases line up with TRBD1. V lost 3 bases, J lost 3 bases, and 5 bases stayed unmatched. The germline V gene encodes CDR1 LGHNA and CDR2 YSLEER. This CDR3 has 14 amino acids. The DNA for the CDR3 is TGCGCCAGCAGCCAGCGACAGGGATACTACGAGCAGTACTTC. This translates into CASSQRQGYYEQYF.

Regarding this clone: Relative to the germline gene, one junction end is altered; a read error may explain this. V and J are TRBV6-1 and TRBJ1-1; D remains unclear. The CDR3 is 12 amino acids. Germline CDR1 MNHNS, CDR2 SASEGT. The CDR3 here is CASRTEGVKWIF. Written as DNA, the CDR3 is TGTGCCAGCAGGACCGAGGGCGTGAAGTGGATCTTT.

The rearrangement links TRBV9 to TRBJ1-1; the match to TRBD1 covers 8 bases. Trimming removed 4 bases from V and 1 base from J; junction bases left unmatched: 6. The CDR3 is made up of 15 amino acids. CDR1 and CDR2 (germline): SGDLS, YYNGEE. This chain's CDR3 is CASSITGTGNTEAFF. DNA of the CDR3: TGTGCCAGCAGCATAACCGGGACAGGGAACACTGAAGCTTTCTTT.

In its sample, this clone was seen a few times. The V call is TRBV4-3, the J call TRBJ2-1; D is uncertain. Germline CDR1 LGHNA, CDR2 YSLEER. The ends were cut back, 1 base at V and 11 bases at J, with 6 bases in the middle. The CDR3 runs 11 residues. For the CDR3, the DNA is TGCGCCAGCAGCCAAGGCGGAAAGCAGTTCTTC. Protein product: CASSQGGKQFF.

This chain joins TRBV10-3 and TRBJ2-2, with a possible D match to TRBD2 (7 bases). V lost 0 bases and J 1 base, leaving 9 bases between the germline ends. This CDR3 has 16 amino acids. Germline loops: CDR1 ENHRY, CDR2 SYGVKD. CDR3 sequence reads: CAISESRGGNTGELFF. The CDR3 region has the DNA TGTGCCATCAGTGAGTCGAGGGGGGGGAACACCGGGGAGCTGTTTTTT.

J is TRBJ1-5 and V is TRBV7-2; the D is unclear. V lost 1 base and J lost 7, with 17 bases in between. Germline CDR1 is SGHTA and CDR2 is FQGNSA. The CDR3 is 16 residues long. For the CDR3, the DNA is TGTGCCAGCAGCTTAGATTTCGGAGGGCTGGGACAGCCCCAGCATTTT. Amino acids: CASSLDFGGLGQPQHF.

The rearrangement joins TRBV2 to TRBJ2-3; 7 bases fit TRBD2. This CDR3 spans 14 amino acids. V lost 6 bases and J lost 6; bases outside the gene matches: 9. Germline-derived CDR1 and CDR2 are SNHLY and FYNNEI. This CDR3 is CASSLLLARDTQYF. DNA for the CDR3: TGTGCCAGCAGCCTATTACTAGCGCGGGATACGCAGTATTTT.

The chain joins TRBV27 to TRBJ2-5, with TRBD1 as a possible D gene (6 bases). Germline V lookup: CDR1 MNHEY, CDR2 SMNVEV (reference sequence). The CDR3 has 17 residues. Trimming removed 6 bases from V and 0 bases from J, with 20 bases in between. This CDR3 reads CASRPGRGDLDQETQYF. CDR3 nucleotides: TGTGCCAGCAGACCCGGCAGGGGTGATTTAGACCAAGAGACCCAGTACTTC.

The gene calls are TRBV5-8 and TRBJ1-5, with D possibly matching TRBD1 (5 bases). Deletions cut 4 bases from V and 6 bases from J, with 14 bases between. CDR1 SGHTS and CDR2 YDEGEE come from the germline V gene. This CDR3 has 14 residues. CDR3 residues: CASSLAGNGQPQHF. The CDR3 DNA reads TGTGCCAGCAGCCTGGCAGGGAATGGTCAGCCCCAGCATTTT. The entire variable domain, with the rest obtained from reference TRBV5-8 and TRBJ1-5, is as follows: EAGVTQSPTHLIKTRGQQATLRCSPISGHTSVYWYQQALGLGLQFLLWYDEGEERNRGNFPPRFSGRQFPNYSSELNVNALELEDSALYLCASSLAGNGQPQHFGDGTRLSIL.

This clone was observed a few times. The chain recombines TRBV5-1 with TRBJ2-1; tentative D call: TRBD2 (5 bases). The germline CDR1 and CDR2 sequences are SGHRS and YFSETQ. This CDR3 is built from 15 residues. Trimming pared 0 bases from V and 4 bases from J, leaving 11 bases between. CDR3 coding DNA: TGCGCCAGCAGCTTGGTAGCGACTCAATACAATGAGCAGTTCTTC. Translating it yields CASSLVATQYNEQFF.

The chain uses TRBV4-3 and TRBJ2-7, with 7 bases identical to TRBD2. Germline V lookup: CDR1 LGHNA, CDR2 YSLEER. After removal of 0 bases from V and 3 bases from J, the junction contained 5 bases not matched to a gene. CDR3 length equals 15 residues. The DNA for the CDR3 is TGCGCCAGCAGCCAAGATCGGAGCGGGATCTACGAGCAGTACTTC. Residues: CASSQDRSGIYEQYF.

J is TRBJ2-7 and V is TRBV5-1, with 8 positions matching TRBD2. Germline V CDR1 and CDR2: SGHRS, YFSETQ. The CDR3 extends over 14 amino acids. V was clipped by 4 bases and J by 3 bases; unmatched bases: 6. The CDR3 loop is CASSRAGRVYEQYF. CDR3 nucleotide sequence: TGCGCCAGCAGCCGTGCCGGGAGGGTCTACGAGCAGTACTTC.

The V and J genes are TRBV9 and TRBJ1-4, with D uncertain. Germline values: CDR1 SGDLS, CDR2 YYNGEE. V was shortened by 0 bases and J by 4 bases, with 4 bases between the two germline ends. The CDR3 spans 13 residues. The CDR3 DNA reads TGTGCCAGCAGCGTAGGTCGTAATGAAAAACTGTTTTTT. Translation gives CASSVGRNEKLFF. Supplemented by reference TRBV9 and TRBJ1-4, the full variable domain reads DSGVTQTPKHLITATGQRVTLRCSPRSGDLSVYWYQQSLDQGLQFLIQYYNGEERAKGNILERFSAQQFPDLHSELNLSSLELGDSALYFCASSVGRNEKLFFGSGTQLSVL.

The chain combines TRBV27 with TRBJ2-5; D perhaps matches TRBD1 (6 bases). The CDR3 runs to 13 residues. Between the trimmed V and J ends, which lost 7 bases and 5 bases, there was a span of 14 bases. CDR1 and CDR2 from the germline V gene are MNHEY and SMNVEV (reference sequence). CDR3 residues: CASKHQGWETQYF. The CDR3 bases are TGTGCCAGCAAACATCAGGGGTGGGAGACCCAGTACTTC.

This clone was seen once. The rearrangement uses TRBV19 and TRBJ1-1; possible D gene TRBD1, 5 bases. The CDR3 has 15 amino acids. The germline V and J ends were trimmed by 1 base and 4 bases, with 13 bases remaining between them. Germline V gene lookup returns CDR1 LNHDA and CDR2 SQIVND (reference sequence). The CDR3 nucleotides read TGTGCCAGTAGTATAGCCAGGCAGGGCAGCACTGAAGCTTTCTTT. Amino acid sequence: CASSIARQGSTEAFF.

This chain connects TRBV6-5 to TRBJ2-1, with D maybe TRBD1 (6 bases). CDR1 MNHEY and CDR2 SVGAGI come from the germline V gene. V lost 5 bases, J lost 6 bases, and 17 bases lay in between. The CDR3 is 15 residues long. CDR3 protein: CASSPGTMTGNEQFF. The CDR3 DNA is TGTGCCAGCAGTCCGGGGACAATGACCGGCAATGAGCAGTTCTTC.

The rearrangement links TRBV4-2 to TRBJ2-2; D not certain. The V end lost 0 bases, the J end lost 0 bases, and 5 bases lay between the germline ends. Germline CDR1 reads LGHNA; CDR2 reads YNFKEQ. The CDR3 has 15 amino acids. CDR3 DNA: TGTGCCAGCAGCCAAGAGACTTCGAACACCGGGGAGCTGTTTTTT. It encodes CASSQETSNTGELFF.

This clone was seen a handful of times. The chain's CDR3 is CASSVGGMGVVAEKLFF. CDR3 nucleotide sequence: TGTGCCAGCAGCGTTGGCGGGATGGGGGTCGTTGCGGAAAAACTGTTTTTT. V and J are TRBV9 and TRBJ1-4; tentative D call: TRBD1 (5 bases). Germline V gene data show CDR1 as SGDLS and CDR2 as YYNGEE. CDR3 size: 17 residues. Trimming left V 2 bases short and J 8 bases short, with 22 bases between.

This clone was observed a single time. This chain joins TRBV5-5 and TRBJ2-1, with 8 nucleotides matching TRBD1. CDR3 size: 15 residues. V gave up 2 bases and J gave up 2 bases; unmatched junction bases: 3. Germline loops: CDR1 SGHKS, CDR2 YYEKEE (reference sequence). The CDR3 DNA follows: TGTGCCAGCAGCTTCCGGGACAGGACCTACAATGAGCAGTTCTTC. This encodes CASSFRDRTYNEQFF.

The V and J genes are TRBV29-1 and TRBJ2-7; D is possibly TRBD1 (6 bases). This CDR3 has 13 amino acids. In germline, CDR1 is SQVTM, CDR2 ANQGSEA. V was trimmed by 8 bases and J by 2 bases, leaving 16 bases between them. The CDR3, as DNA: TGCAGCACAAGTCAGGGGTCTCCCTACGAGCAGTACTTC. This codes for CSTSQGSPYEQYF.

This clone has just a few counts. V is TRBV4-1 and J is TRBJ2-7; the D gene is possibly TRBD1 (5 bases). V shed 0 bases and J shed 0 bases, with 12 bases lying between them. CDR3 length: 16 residues. Germline V gene data show CDR1 as MGHRA and CDR2 as YSYEKL. The CDR3 loop reads CASSQDQQGSSYEQYF. In DNA form, the CDR3 reads TGCGCCAGCAGCCAAGATCAGCAGGGTAGCTCCTACGAGCAGTACTTC.

This chain uses TRBV6-4 with TRBJ2-7; 9 nucleotides agree with TRBD2. The CDR3 is 15 residues long. V gave up 4 bases and J gave up 1 base; unmatched junction bases: 5. Germline loops: CDR1 MRHNA, CDR2 SNTAGT. This CDR3 reads CASSAIAGVSYEQYF. CDR3 DNA sequence: TGTGCCAGCAGTGCCATAGCGGGGGTTTCCTACGAGCAGTACTTC.

This chain joins TRBV4-1 and TRBJ1-4; D gene ambiguous. V lost 2 bases to trimming and J lost 5 bases, with 12 bases between them. CDR3 length: 15 residues. The germline V gene encodes CDR1 MGHRA and CDR2 YSYEKL. CDR3 coding DNA: TGCGCCAGCAGCCAAATCCCAGGTGGAAATGAAAAACTGTTTTTT. Residues: CASSQIPGGNEKLFF.

The chain carries TRBV5-4 and TRBJ1-1; TRBD1 aligns across 10 bases. V lost 2 bases to trimming and J lost 4 bases; unmatched junction nucleotides: 8. In germline, CDR1 is SGHNT, CDR2 YYREEE (reference sequence). There are 16 residues in the CDR3. This CDR3 is CASSFTPGQGTTEAFF. The CDR3 coding sequence is TGTGCCAGCAGCTTTACTCCGGGACAGGGGACCACTGAAGCTTTCTTT. The full variable domain, with the rest looked up from reference TRBV5-4 and TRBJ1-1, is ETGVTQSPTHLIKTRGQQVTLRCSSQSGHNTVSWYQQALGQGPQFIFQYYREEENGRGNFPPRFSGLQFPNYSSELNVNALELDDSALYLCASSFTPGQGTTEAFFGQGTRLTVV.

This clone was detected once. V is TRBV7-2 and J is TRBJ2-2; TRBD2 agrees at 11 bases. The CDR3 consists of 17 residues. After removal of 3 bases from V and 2 bases from J, the junction contained 5 bases not matched to a gene. Germline CDR1 SGHTA, CDR2 FQGNSA. DNA for the CDR3: TGTGCCAGCAGCTTGGTTACTAGCGGGGGCAACACCGGGGAGCTGTTTTTT. This encodes CASSLVTSGGNTGELFF.

This clone has just a few counts. V gene TRBV30 combines with J gene TRBJ2-5; perhaps TRBD2 as D (6 bases). V was clipped by 5 bases and J by 4 bases, with 20 bases between them. From germline, CDR1 is GTSNPN and CDR2 SVGIG (reference sequence). This CDR3 is built from 15 residues. This CDR3 reads CAWRTGASLSETQYF. DNA of the CDR3: TGTGCCTGGCGTACGGGAGCTTCTTTATCAGAGACCCAGTACTTC.

V and J are TRBV15 and TRBJ2-7, with a tentative D call TRBD1 (6 bases). Germline CDR1 LNHNV, CDR2 YYDKDF (reference sequence). CDR3 length: 15 residues. Trimming cost V 1 base and J 2 bases, with 12 bases left between them. DNA of the CDR3: TGTGCCACCAGCAGAGGGGGGCACGGGACCTACGAGCAGTACTTC. This gives the protein CATSRGGHGTYEQYF.

CDR3 bases: TGTGCCAGCAGCTCTTCGGGACAGGGCCGCACAGATACGCAGTATTTT. This gives the protein CASSSSGQGRTDTQYF. The chain combines TRBV11-3 with TRBJ2-3; 9 positions match TRBD1. V gave up 4 bases and J gave up 1 base; unmatched junction bases: 6. Germline V gene lookup returns CDR1 SGHNT and CDR2 YENEEA. This CDR3 comprises 16 residues. Supplemented by reference TRBV11-3 and TRBJ2-3, the full variable domain reads EAGVVQSPRYKIIEKKQPVAFWCNPISGHNTLYWYLQNLGQGPELLIRYENEEAVDDSQLPKDRFSAERLKGVDSTLKIQPAELGDSAVYLCASSSSGQGRTDTQYFGPGTRLTVL.

DNA of the CDR3: TGTGCCAGCAGTTACTCGATGGGGGGGACCCAGTACTTC. Its translation is CASSYSMGGTQYF. The V and J genes are TRBV6-6 and TRBJ2-5, with a weak D call TRBD2 (6 bases). Germline-derived CDR1 and CDR2 are MNHNY and SVGAGI (reference sequence). V lost 0 bases, J lost 7 bases, and 9 bases lay in between. CDR3 length equals 13 residues.